The 22 T cell receptor beta chains below all came from one sample that was sequenced in a study of blood T cells in healthy people across ages. Primers used in a second PCR of roughly 6 to 11 cycles were a sample-barcoded 5' primer and a J-beta primer mix. One entry per CDR3 protein, called by TCRdb with MiXCR from the 5' RACE reads. The sample consists of around 800,000 distinct CDR3 sequences, roughly 24% of them appearing once. These data also featured in a second study, about T cells of mothers and their children.

Sequenced material: blood. Every receptor here comes from a boy aged 5-17 years in good health.

V and J are TRBV25-1 and TRBJ1-2, with D maybe TRBD1 (5 bases). This CDR3 region has 13 residues. Per the germline V gene, CDR1 is MGHDK and CDR2 is SYGVNS. Trimming removed 4 bases from V and 5 bases from J, with 11 bases in between. CDR3 loop: CASSVGLRYGYTF. The CDR3 DNA reads TGTGCCAGCAGTGTGGGACTGAGGTATGGCTACACCTTC.

This clonotype was detected a few times. The chain is built from TRBV7-2 and TRBJ2-3, with a weak D call TRBD2 (6 bases). Trimming left V 5 bases short and J 5 bases short, with 17 bases between. Germline V gene data show CDR1 as SGHTA and CDR2 as FQGNSA. The CDR3 sequence is 15 residues long. DNA for the CDR3: TGTGCCAGCAGCGGTGCGGGGAAAAGGGGAGATACGCAGTATTTT. As protein: CASSGAGKRGDTQYF.

The genes are TRBV12-3 or TRBV12-4 and TRBJ2-7; TRBD2 matches 8 bases. The CDR3 is made up of 15 amino acids. V shed 3 bases, J shed 6 bases, and the junction held 10 bases outside the gene matches. The DNA of the CDR3 is TGTGCCAGCAGTTTCGGACTAGCAGAGGCGGGCGAGCAGTACTTC. Amino acids: CASSFGLAEAGEQYF.

The chain couples TRBV21-1 to TRBJ2-3; the table calls TRBD1, which could not be checked here. TRBV21-1 is recorded as a pseudogene. The CDR3 is made up of 14 amino acids. As DNA, the CDR3 is TGTGCCAGCAGCAAAGCGCGGGCCGGGGATACGCAGTATTTT. The encoded protein is CASSKARAGDTQYF.

This clonotype was seen ten or more times. The chain is built from TRBV2 and TRBJ1-2; no clear D. CDR3 length: 12 amino acids. Germline V gives CDR1 SNHLY, CDR2 FYNNEI. Trimming stripped 3 bases from V and 2 bases from J, with 4 bases between. The CDR3 bases are TGTGCCAGCAGTGACTCCAACTATGGCTACACCTTC. It translates to CASSDSNYGYTF.

The chain links TRBV7-7 to TRBJ2-5; 7 bases fit TRBD1. The CDR3 extends over 17 amino acids. In germline, CDR1 is SSHAT, CDR2 FNYEAQ (reference sequence). Losses at the gene ends were 3 bases for V and 5 bases for J; bases not matched to a gene: 15. The CDR3 region has the DNA TGTGCCAGCAGCTTTCTACAGGACGCAGGGGGTTTGGAGACCCAGTACTTC. It yields the protein CASSFLQDAGGLETQYF.

This rearrangement joins TRBV9 to TRBJ2-5; 9 nucleotides agree with TRBD1. With 3 bases clipped from V and 4 bases from J, the junction kept 7 bases outside the gene matches. Germline V CDR1 and CDR2: SGDLS, YYNGEE. This CDR3 spans 15 amino acids. The CDR3 DNA follows: TGTGCCAGCAGCGACGGACAGGGGAGAGGAGAGACCCAGTACTTC. Its translation: CASSDGQGRGETQYF.

This clonotype was picked up a small number of times. The chain links TRBV5-5 to TRBJ2-7; tentatively, D is TRBD1 (5 bases). The V end lost 0 bases, the J end lost 2 bases, and 9 bases lay between the germline ends. CDR3 length: 14 amino acids. From germline, CDR1 is SGHKS and CDR2 YYEKEE (reference sequence). CDR3 sequence reads: CASSLGWGPYEQYF. For the CDR3, the DNA is TGTGCCAGCAGCTTGGGGTGGGGCCCCTACGAGCAGTACTTC.

The chain uses TRBV11-2 and TRBJ1-5; no reliable D call. V lost 1 base and J 7 bases, leaving 8 bases between the germline ends. The CDR3 spans 13 residues. CDR1 and CDR2 from the germline V gene are SGHAT and FQNNGV. CDR3 amino acids: CASSLAPPQPQHF. In DNA, the CDR3 is TGTGCCAGCAGCTTAGCTCCCCCACAGCCCCAGCATTTT.

The DNA for the CDR3 is TGCGCCAGCAGCTTGCAGGCAGCACAACCCACTGAAGCTTTCTTT. As protein: CASSLQAAQPTEAFF. V is TRBV5-1 and J is TRBJ1-1; D is uncertain. Germline-derived CDR1 and CDR2 are SGHRS and YFSETQ. The CDR3 spans 15 residues. V was shortened by 1 base and J by 4 bases, with 14 bases between the two germline ends. Full variable domain (outside the CDR3, taken from reference TRBV5-1 and TRBJ1-1): KAGVTQTPRYLIKTRGQQVTLSCSPISGHRSVSWYQQTPGQGLQFLFEYFSETQRNKGNFPGRFSGRQFSNSRSEMNVSTLELGDSALYLCASSLQAAQPTEAFFGQGTRLTVV.

This clonotype appeared many times. The rearrangement uses TRBV5-1 and TRBJ2-5, with D perhaps TRBD2 (5 bases). CDR3 length: 13 amino acids. From germline, CDR1 is SGHRS and CDR2 YFSETQ. V was trimmed by 3 bases and J by 1 base, leaving 7 bases between them. CDR3: CASSSGSQETQYF. CDR3 nucleotide sequence: TGCGCCAGCAGCTCGGGGTCCCAAGAGACCCAGTACTTC. Supplemented by reference TRBV5-1 and TRBJ2-5, the full variable domain reads KAGVTQTPRYLIKTRGQQVTLSCSPISGHRSVSWYQQTPGQGLQFLFEYFSETQRNKGNFPGRFSGRQFSNSRSEMNVSTLELGDSALYLCASSSGSQETQYFGPGTRLLVL.

The rearrangement uses TRBV4-1 and TRBJ2-7, with D perhaps TRBD2 (5 bases). CDR3 length: 16 residues. Germline V gene data show CDR1 as MGHRA and CDR2 as YSYEKL. Deletions cut 4 bases from V and 0 bases from J, with 16 bases between. The CDR3 spells CASSLLWWESSYEQYF. The DNA of the CDR3 is TGCGCCAGCAGCCTCCTATGGTGGGAGAGCTCCTACGAGCAGTACTTC.

The chain links TRBV29-1 to TRBJ1-2; 9 nucleotides agree with TRBD1. This CDR3 is built from 16 residues. V was pared by 4 bases and J by 8 bases, with 17 bases of the junction left unmatched. From germline, CDR1 is SQVTM and CDR2 ANQGSEA. The CDR3 region is CSVADAGTGNLRGYTF. CDR3 DNA: TGCAGCGTTGCGGATGCCGGGACAGGGAATTTGAGAGGCTACACCTTC.

This clonotype was seen at least ten times. The V gene is TRBV27, the J gene TRBJ1-4; TRBD1 is a possible D gene (6 bases). CDR3 length: 14 residues. Germline V gene data show CDR1 as MNHEY and CDR2 as SMNVEV (reference sequence). The ends were cut back, 6 bases at V and 5 bases at J, with 13 bases in the middle. This CDR3 reads CASSLGQFNEKLFF. The DNA of the CDR3 is TGTGCCAGCAGCCTTGGACAGTTCAATGAAAAACTGTTTTTT.

The gene calls are TRBV2 and TRBJ1-4, with 8 bases identical to TRBD1. The CDR3 is 16 residues long. Per the germline V gene, CDR1 is SNHLY and CDR2 is FYNNEI. V trimming: 4 bases; J trimming: 7 bases; junction bases outside the gene matches: 11. CDR3 protein: CASSVGTGGLREKLFF. CDR3 sequence (DNA): TGTGCCAGCAGTGTTGGGACAGGTGGTTTACGTGAAAAACTGTTTTTT.

The CDR3 region is CASSEGATGSETQYF. CDR3 nucleotides: TGTGCCAGCAGTGAAGGGGCCACTGGCTCAGAGACCCAGTACTTC. This rearrangement joins TRBV2 to TRBJ2-5, with unresolved D. V lost 1 base, J lost 4 bases, and 13 bases lay in between. The CDR3 loop spans 15 amino acids. Germline assignment: CDR1 SNHLY and CDR2 FYNNEI.

The table lists this clonotype with a few counts. The gene calls are TRBV20-1 and TRBJ1-1, with D possibly matching TRBD1 (5 bases). Germline V CDR1 and CDR2: DFQATT, SNEGSKA (reference sequence). CDR3 length: 12 residues. The CDR3: CSARGGLAEAFF. The CDR3 DNA reads TGCAGCGCCCGGGGGGGATTGGCGGAAGCTTTCTTT.

The V gene is TRBV6-5, the J gene TRBJ1-6; maybe TRBD1 (6 bases). This CDR3 spans 14 amino acids. Germline CDR1 MNHEY, CDR2 SVGAGI. Trimming shortened V by 8 bases and J by 4 bases, and 12 bases separated the two germline ends. The CDR3 spells CASWGQSYNSPLHF. For the CDR3, the DNA is TGTGCCAGCTGGGGGCAGTCGTATAATTCACCCCTCCACTTT.

This clonotype occurred a few times. The rearrangement joins TRBV7-6 to TRBJ2-1; D gene ambiguous. The last part of the DNA fits TRBJ2-5 better; the J call may be wrong. The CDR3 has 15 residues. CDR1 SGHVS and CDR2 FNYEAQ come from the germline V gene. CDR3 nucleotides: TGTGCCAGCAGCTTCCGCCCCCTCGGGCAAGAGACCCAGTACTTC. Translating it yields CASSFRPLGQETQYF.

This clonotype was observed a few times. The rearrangement links TRBV12-3 or TRBV12-4 to TRBJ2-1; 7 bases are a match to TRBD2. CDR3 length: 16 residues. The junction had 5 bases not matched to a gene; V was cut back by 3 bases and J by 0 bases. The CDR3 nucleotides are TGTGCCAGCAGTTTCACGCCTAGCGGCTCCTACAATGAGCAGTTCTTC. Its protein is CASSFTPSGSYNEQFF.

The V call is TRBV27, the J call TRBJ2-3; D perhaps matches TRBD1 (6 bases). The V end lost 7 bases, the J end lost 6 bases, and 17 bases lay between the germline ends. CDR1 and CDR2 (germline): MNHEY, SMNVEV (reference sequence). The CDR3 has 14 residues. The CDR3 is CASNSYRDTDTQYF. The CDR3 bases are TGTGCCAGCAACTCCTACCGGGACACCGATACGCAGTATTTT.

The chain carries TRBV5-1 and TRBJ2-7; D uncertain. The CDR3 runs 15 residues. From germline, CDR1 is SGHRS and CDR2 YFSETQ. V was pared by 2 bases and J by 0 bases, with 12 bases between. CDR3 coding DNA: TGCGCCAGCAGCTTATGGTACTTCTCCTCCTACGAGCAGTACTTC. Amino acids: CASSLWYFSSYEQYF.